This TCR beta chain was retrieved from a study of blood T cell repertoires in COVID-19 (dated by TCRdb to 2018 to 2021). For context, the study as a whole: Collaborator samples came from the United States, Italy and Spain and covered acute and convalescent phases of COVID-19. A freely available public database, intended as a resource for researchers studying the immune response to SARS-CoV-2, is where the repertoires were released. The prospective study material was composed of cDNA or gDNA derived from T cells, B-cell-depleted T cells, or PBMCs. A de-identified subject ID, COVID-19 status, age in years and sex were almost always included in the sample metadata. The dataset comprised deeply sampled blood TCRbeta repertoires from subjects exposed to, actively infected with, or recovered from COVID-19. Where HLA class I and class II types were available, the types were taken from metadata supplied by the sample provider, not from assay-based typing. Samples were obtained from the ongoing ImmuneRACE study (first 160 participants) and from roughly 1,300 subjects provided by 6 global collaborators. General study outcomes and caveats: How much clinical and demographic metadata was included differed by source and by participant, and the metadata was provided uncurated.

The immunoSEQ Assay, a bias-controlled multiplex PCR, was used to amplify TCRbeta CDR3 regions from genomic DNA. The published analysis was carried out like this. The number of nucleated cells in each sample was estimated by amplification of reference gene primers within the assay. To quantify the absolute abundance of each unique TCRbeta CDR3 rearrangement, sequence reads were collapsed and filtered. Productive Simpson clonality was computed per sample as the square root of Simpson's diversity index over productive rearrangements. TCRdb carries this immuneACCESS record with in-frame sequences only. Its versions omit some clonotypes, under half of them owing to an unresolved V gene in the studies checked, with the rest unexplained. V, J and clone size derive from that table, while D and trimming were established from the DNA sequence. The sample yields some 360,000 clones; 88% were counted once. The ten largest account for about 0.94% of the sample.

V trim: 11 bases; J trim: 4 bases; unmatched bases: 10. Measured from the cysteine to the phenylalanine, the CDR3 is 13 residues long. The CDR3 DNA has 39 bases and is translated from base 1. For CDR1 and CDR2, the germline V gene lists SNHLY and FYNNEI. Enrolling through a virtual design, the prospective study's participants ranged in age from roughly 18 to 89 years and lived across around 25 United States geographic areas. In the prospective study, participants were assigned to cohorts based on the clinical history participants reported in a screening survey and a study questionnaire. Exposed participants had been in contact, within 2 weeks of entering the study, with a person who had a PCR-confirmed or clinician-diagnosed case of COVID-19. In the prospective study, whole blood, serum and a nasopharyngeal or oropharyngeal swab were collected from each participant by mobile phlebotomists. Over an approximately 2-month period, participants in the prospective study had the option of providing additional blood draws and questionnaires. Before DNA extraction, prospective study blood samples were shipped either frozen or at room temperature.

Comments on this clone: Its specific antigen is unknown. Base qualities are not provided; no much larger clone lies one nucleotide away.

This TCR derives from a woman aged 30 to 39 who had been exposed to COVID-19. Sequenced sample: PBMCs or T cells enriched from blood (not recorded which). The chain was built from TRBV2 and TRBJ1-2; 7 of the junction bases match TRBD1. The DNA reads as follows: TGTGCCCTCTTAGGGGGACAGATCTATGGCTACACCTTC. It codes for CALLGGQIYGYTF. Here the CDR3 is joined to the reference TRBV2 and TRBJ1-2 genes, and the full variable domain is: EPEVTQTPSHQVTQMGQEVILRCVPISNHLYFYWYRQILGQKVEFLVSFYNNEISEKSEIFDDQFSVERPDGSNFTLKIRSTKLEDSAMYFCALLGGQIYGYTFGSGTRLTVV.